What follows are 13 T cell receptor beta chains derived from one specimen sequenced in a study of T cells in Graves' hyperthyroidism and ophthalmopathy. What was amplified from RNA transcripts were TCR beta CDR3 regions. TCR CDR3 underwent first-round RT-PCR with the HTBI primer set. TCRdb reprocessed the multiplex PCR reads via MiXCR and lists one record per CDR3 protein. The sample lists hundreds of thousands of distinct CDR3 sequences, roughly 37% occurring once. The sample was blood. These receptors were collected from a young man with Graves' hyperthyroidism.

This clonotype was detected a few times. The V call is TRBV19, the J call TRBJ2-6; D is possibly TRBD1 (6 bases). CDR1 LNHDA and CDR2 SQIVND come from the germline V gene (reference sequence). Trimming removed 6 bases at V and 4 bases at J, with 13 bases between. The CDR3 runs to 15 residues. CDR3 bases: TGTGCCAGTAGGGAAACAGGGAGCGGGGCCAACGTCCTGACTTTC. It codes for CASRETGSGANVLTF.

The V call is TRBV2, the J call TRBJ1-4; D gene uncertain. Per the germline V gene, CDR1 is SNHLY and CDR2 is FYNNEI. Trimming removed 5 bases at V and 8 bases at J, with 6 bases between. CDR3 length: 11 amino acids. This CDR3 is CASSTPEKLFF. CDR3 sequence (DNA): TGTGCCAGCAGTACCCCAGAAAAACTGTTTTTT.

The genes are TRBV29-1 and TRBJ2-2, with no clear D. The V and J ends lost 7 bases and 0 bases respectively, with 18 bases between them. From germline, CDR1 is SQVTM and CDR2 ANQGSEA. The CDR3 contains 16 residues. The CDR3 loop reads CSASSLVGPNTGELFF. The CDR3 DNA is TGCAGCGCCAGCAGCTTGGTTGGCCCGAACACCGGGGAGCTGTTTTTT.

This clonotype was found many times. The chain has TRBV10-3 and TRBJ1-1; 8 bases are a match to TRBD1. The J segment lost 1 base and the V segment lost 7 bases, leaving 2 bases of the junction unmatched. Germline-derived CDR1 and CDR2 are ENHRY and SYGVKD. CDR3 length: 13 residues. The CDR3 DNA reads TGTGCCATCACAGGGGGCCAGAACACTGAAGCTTTCTTT. Amino acid sequence: CAITGGQNTEAFF.

The sample holds one count of this clonotype. The gene calls are TRBV20-1 and TRBJ1-1; 7 bases match TRBD1. Trimming removed 1 base from V and 1 base from J; junction bases left unmatched: 6. Germline V CDR1 and CDR2: DFQATT, SNEGSKA (reference sequence). The CDR3 runs to 15 residues. DNA of the CDR3: TGCAGTGCTAGAGGTCCCGAGGGGGCGAACACTGAAGCTTTCTTT. Protein sequence: CSARGPEGANTEAFF.

Notes on this clonotype: A much larger clone differs from this one at a single base, so this may be a read error. The chain joins TRBV7-9 to TRBJ1-5, with D unclear. Germline V CDR1 and CDR2: SEHNR, FQNEAQ (reference sequence). The CDR3 is 12 amino acids. The DNA of the CDR3 is TGTGCCGGCAGCGGGAACAATCAGCCCCAGCATTTT. Translating gives CAGSGNNQPQHF.

The J gene is TRBJ2-5, the V gene TRBV6-1, with 8 positions matching TRBD2. V gave up 5 bases and J gave up 1 base; unmatched junction bases: 6. The length of the CDR3 is 15 residues. From germline, CDR1 is MNHNS and CDR2 SASEGT. This chain's CDR3 is CASSSQTSAQETQYF. The DNA for the CDR3 is TGTGCCAGCAGTTCCCAGACTAGCGCCCAAGAGACCCAGTACTTC.

The rearrangement links TRBV19 to TRBJ2-6; 8 bases match TRBD2. The CDR3 length is 18 residues. Trimming cost V 3 bases and J 3 bases; bases outside gene matches: 10. Per germline, CDR1 LNHDA and CDR2 SQIVND (reference sequence). CDR3 coding DNA: TGTGCCAGTAGTATGCGGCTGGCGGGGGGCGGTGGGGCCAACGTCCTGACTTTC. Its translation: CASSMRLAGGGGANVLTF.

Ten or more counts support this clonotype. The gene calls are TRBV7-9 and TRBJ1-3; D is unclear. The CDR3 is made up of 13 amino acids. Germline V CDR1 and CDR2: SEHNR, FQNEAQ (reference sequence). V gave up 4 bases and J gave up 4 bases, with 8 bases separating them. The CDR3: CASSSGLGNTIYF. CDR3 coding DNA: TGTGCCAGCAGCTCGGGCTTAGGAAACACCATATATTTT.

Many counts were recorded for this clonotype. This sequence joins TRBV7-2 and TRBJ1-5, with 9 nucleotides matching TRBD1. The CDR3 contains 15 residues. J gave up 4 bases and V 5 bases, and 6 bases lay outside the gene matches. Germline V CDR1 and CDR2: SGHTA, FQGNSA. The CDR3: CASSPGDRVNQPQHF. DNA for the CDR3: TGTGCCAGCAGCCCAGGGGACAGGGTGAATCAGCCCCAGCATTTT.

This clonotype was found a few times. Here the CDR3 reads CASRDTYNEKLFF. The CDR3 region has the DNA TGTGCCAGCCGGGACACCTATAATGAAAAACTGTTTTTT. The V call is TRBV6-5, the J call TRBJ1-4, with D possibly matching TRBD1 (6 bases). Trimming stripped 8 bases from V and 4 bases from J, with 11 bases between. Germline loops: CDR1 MNHEY, CDR2 SVGAGI. The CDR3 has 13 amino acids.

Ten or more counts support this clonotype. The rearrangement uses TRBV29-1 and TRBJ2-7; no firm D call. Germline values: CDR1 SQVTM, CDR2 ANQGSEA. This CDR3 is built from 12 residues. Trimming shortened V by 4 bases and J by 1 base, and 8 bases separated the two germline ends. CDR3 in DNA: TGCAGCGTTGTGAACAGTTCCTACGAGCAGTACTTC. Residues: CSVVNSSYEQYF.

This clonotype was counted many times. This sequence joins TRBV10-3 and TRBJ1-1; possibly TRBD1 for D (5 bases). CDR3 length equals 13 residues. The V gene lost 8 bases and the J gene lost 5 bases, with 15 bases spanning the gap. CDR1 and CDR2 from the germline V gene are ENHRY and SYGVKD. CDR3 sequence: CAIDKGKGTEAFF. For the CDR3, the DNA is TGTGCCATCGACAAGGGCAAGGGGACTGAAGCTTTCTTT.